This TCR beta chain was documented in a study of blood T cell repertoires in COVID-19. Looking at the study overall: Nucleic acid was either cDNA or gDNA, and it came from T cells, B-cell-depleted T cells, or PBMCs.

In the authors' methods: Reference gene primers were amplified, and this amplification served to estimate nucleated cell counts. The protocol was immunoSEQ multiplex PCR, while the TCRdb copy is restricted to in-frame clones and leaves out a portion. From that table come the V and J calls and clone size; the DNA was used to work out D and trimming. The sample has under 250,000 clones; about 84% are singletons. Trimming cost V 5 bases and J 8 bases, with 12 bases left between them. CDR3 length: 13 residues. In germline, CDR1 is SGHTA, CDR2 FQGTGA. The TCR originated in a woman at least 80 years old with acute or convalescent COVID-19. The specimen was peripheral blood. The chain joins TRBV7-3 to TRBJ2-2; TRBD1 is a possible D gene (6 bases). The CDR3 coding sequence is TGTGCCAGCAGCCCTACAGGGCTAGGGGAGCTGTTTTTT. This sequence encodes CASSPTGLGELFF.